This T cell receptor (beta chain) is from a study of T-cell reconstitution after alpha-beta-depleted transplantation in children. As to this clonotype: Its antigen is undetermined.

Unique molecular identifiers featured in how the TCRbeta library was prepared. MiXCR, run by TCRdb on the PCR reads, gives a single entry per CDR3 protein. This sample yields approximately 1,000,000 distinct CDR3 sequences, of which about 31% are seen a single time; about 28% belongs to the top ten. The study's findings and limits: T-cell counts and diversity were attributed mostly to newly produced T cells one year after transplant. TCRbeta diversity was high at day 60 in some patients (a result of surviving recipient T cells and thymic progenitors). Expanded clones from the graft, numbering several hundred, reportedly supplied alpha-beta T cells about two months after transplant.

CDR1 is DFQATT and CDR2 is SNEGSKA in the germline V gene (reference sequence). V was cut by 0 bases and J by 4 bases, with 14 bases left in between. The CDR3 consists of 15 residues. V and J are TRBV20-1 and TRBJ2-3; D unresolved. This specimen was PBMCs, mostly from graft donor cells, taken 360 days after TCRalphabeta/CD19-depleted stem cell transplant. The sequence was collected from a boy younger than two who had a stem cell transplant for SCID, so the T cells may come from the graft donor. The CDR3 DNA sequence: TGCAGTGCTAGAGATCACGTTCGAGGACCAGATACGCAGTATTTT. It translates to CSARDHVRGPDTQYF.